A single sample gave rise to the 6 T cell receptor beta chains below, sequenced in a study of shared clonotypes between healthy human individuals. TCRdb keeps only in-frame clones here, not all; method: immunoSEQ multiplex PCR. Of approximately 2.5 million clones in the sample, 93% are singletons; the top ten hold 0.36%. The material sequenced was naive CD4+ T cells from PBMCs. Specified subset: CD45RA+ positively selected. These receptors originate from a man in his late teens or twenties in good health. Some clones in this sample may be carry-over from other donors' samples.

The chain is built from TRBV5-1 and TRBJ2-3; 12 nucleotides match TRBD2. Losses at the gene ends were 6 bases for V and 3 bases for J; bases not matched to a gene: 11. Germline loops: CDR1 SGHRS, CDR2 YFSETQ. The CDR3 spans 17 residues. CDR3 in DNA: TGCGCCAGCACCCGACGGACTAGCGGGACGGGGACAGATACGCAGTATTTT. Translating gives CASTRRTSGTGTDTQYF.

With respect to this clone: This sample also contains other DNA sequences that code for the same CDR3. The chain combines TRBV29-1 with TRBJ2-3; the match to TRBD2 covers 7 bases. The V segment lost 2 bases and the J segment 4 bases; nucleotides outside the gene matches: 0. The CDR3 has 12 amino acids. Looked up from germline, CDR1 is SQVTM and CDR2 is ANQGSEA. CDR3 nucleotide sequence: TGCAGCGTTGAACGGGGGGCAGATACGCAGTATTTT. Encoded protein: CSVERGADTQYF.

This clone was detected only once. The CDR3 spells CASSATWAPRFSAQHF. The CDR3 DNA sequence: TGTGCCAGCAGCGCTACTTGGGCCCCAAGGTTTTCGGCCCAGCATTTT. The rearrangement joins TRBV7-2 to TRBJ1-5; D ambiguous. Trimming left V 5 bases short and J 11 bases short, with 25 bases between. This CDR3 region has 16 residues. CDR1 SGHTA and CDR2 FQGNSA come from the germline V gene.

This chain joins TRBV7-2 and TRBJ2-1; TRBD2 agrees at 10 bases. Unmatched junction bases numbered 7, after V lost 5 bases and J lost 9 bases. CDR3 size: 14 residues. Germline V lookup: CDR1 SGHTA, CDR2 FQGNSA. CDR3 sequence: CASSPPSGRGEQFF. The CDR3 DNA sequence: TGTGCCAGCAGCCCCCCAAGCGGGAGGGGTGAGCAGTTCTTC.

The DNA for the CDR3 is TGTGCCAGCAGCGGGGCGGACCGACGCCCCTACGAGCAGTACTTC. It codes for CASSGADRRPYEQYF. The chain couples TRBV7-9 to TRBJ2-7; weak D call: TRBD1 (5 bases). V lost 5 bases, J lost 2 bases, and 16 bases lay in between. The CDR3 totals 15 residues. Germline CDR1 and CDR2: SEHNR and FQNEAQ (reference sequence).

J is TRBJ1-3 and V is TRBV6-1; D uncertain. This CDR3 is 14 amino acids long. The V gene lost 6 bases and the J gene lost 0 bases, with 9 bases spanning the gap. Germline values: CDR1 MNHNS, CDR2 SASEGT. CDR3 sequence (DNA): TGTGCCAGCAGGAGGCCCTACTCTGGAAACACCATATATTTT. Residues: CASRRPYSGNTIYF.